This T cell receptor beta chain derives from a study of blood T cell repertoires in COVID-19. About the research overall: Samples representing acute and convalescent COVID-19 were sourced from the United States, Italy and Spain.

Per the authors' pipeline: Estimation of nucleated cell counts was performed using reference gene primer amplification. TCRdb keeps only in-frame clones here, not all; method: immunoSEQ multiplex PCR. Clone size and V and J calls were adopted from that table, with D and trimming inferred from the DNA. The table includes about 120,000 clones, approximately 90% detected once. The V gene lost 4 bases and the J gene lost 1 base, with 11 bases spanning the gap. CDR1 is SGDLS and CDR2 is YYNGEE in the germline V gene. The CDR3 has 14 amino acids. The TCR comes from a human donor with active COVID-19. The donor label of this sample is uncertain. V and J are TRBV9 and TRBJ1-2, with a weak D call TRBD1 (6 bases). The source material was peripheral blood. CDR3 region: CASSRTGINYGYTF. Written as DNA, the CDR3 is TGTGCCAGCAGCAGAACAGGGATTAACTATGGCTACACCTTC. Using reference TRBV9 and TRBJ1-2 for the parts outside the CDR3, the full variable domain is DSGVTQTPKHLITATGQRVTLRCSPRSGDLSVYWYQQSLDQGLQFLIQYYNGEERAKGNILERFSAQQFPDLHSELNLSSLELGDSALYFCASSRTGINYGYTFGSGTRLTVV.